This passage covers 30 T cell receptor beta chains from one sample sequenced in a study of blood T cell repertoires in COVID-19. Sequencing used immunoSEQ multiplex PCR; TCRdb keeps in-frame clones, though not all of them. The sample yields under 200,000 clones, about four fifths seen once. Source material: PBMCs or T cells enriched from blood (not recorded which). These TCRs come from a man in his fifties who had recovered from COVID-19.

The V gene is TRBV11-2, the J gene TRBJ1-2; possible D gene TRBD1, 6 bases. This CDR3 contains 13 residues. The germline CDR1 and CDR2 sequences are SGHAT and FQNNGV. Trimming cost V 5 bases and J 5 bases, with 12 bases left between them. In DNA form, the CDR3 reads TGTGCCAGCAGCCTTGGACAGAGATATGGCTACACCTTC. Its translation is CASSLGQRYGYTF.

This clone is labeled medium-sized. The V gene is TRBV4-1, the J gene TRBJ1-5, with D tentatively TRBD1 (5 bases). The CDR3 loop spans 16 amino acids. V was trimmed by 3 bases and J by 5 bases, leaving 17 bases between them. Germline V gives CDR1 MGHRA, CDR2 YSYEKL. This CDR3 is CASSQKPGGVHQPQHF. DNA of the CDR3: TGCGCCAGCAGCCAGAAGCCCGGGGGGGTCCATCAGCCCCAGCATTTT.

V usage is TRBV6-5 and J usage is TRBJ2-5; a possible D gene is TRBD1 (5 bases). From germline, CDR1 is MNHEY and CDR2 SVGAGI. The V end lost 3 bases, the J end lost 0 bases, and 11 bases lay between the germline ends. CDR3 length: 15 residues. The CDR3 loop is CASSYLTAYQETQYF. CDR3 DNA: TGTGCCAGCAGTTATTTGACAGCGTACCAAGAGACCCAGTACTTC.

The J gene is TRBJ1-1, the V gene TRBV10-3; 8 nucleotides align to TRBD1. Germline CDR1 is ENHRY and CDR2 is SYGVKD. The CDR3 has 14 residues. V was pared by 6 bases and J by 5 bases, with 8 bases of the junction left unmatched. CDR3 sequence: CAISDRGAGTEAFF. The CDR3 DNA sequence: TGTGCCATCAGCGACAGGGGTGCGGGTACTGAAGCTTTCTTT.

The chain couples TRBV15 to TRBJ2-2; D not certain. The CDR3 is 16 residues long. Between the trimmed V and J ends, which lost 5 bases and 0 bases, there was a span of 13 bases. The germline V gene encodes CDR1 LNHNV and CDR2 YYDKDF (reference sequence). The CDR3 spells CATSLVGVANTGELFF. The DNA of the CDR3 is TGTGCCACCAGCCTAGTCGGTGTCGCGAACACCGGGGAGCTGTTTTTT.

The CDR3 loop is CASSSGWAAGNQPQHF. The CDR3 DNA follows: TGTGCCAGCAGTTCAGGGTGGGCCGCCGGCAATCAGCCCCAGCATTTT. The J gene is TRBJ1-5, the V gene TRBV6-2 or TRBV6-3, with a weak D call TRBD1 (5 bases). Trimming left V 4 bases short and J 2 bases short, with 15 bases between. CDR1 is MNHEY and CDR2 is SVGEGT in the germline V gene. The CDR3 is made up of 16 amino acids.

The genes are TRBV7-8 and TRBJ1-2, with D perhaps TRBD1 (5 bases). The ends were cut back, 1 base at V and 4 bases at J, with 13 bases in the middle. Per the germline V gene, CDR1 is SGHVS and CDR2 is FQNEAQ. CDR3 length: 15 amino acids. The CDR3 sequence: CASSLEGQAIYGYTF. The CDR3 DNA reads TGTGCCAGCAGCTTAGAGGGGCAGGCCATCTATGGCTACACCTTC.

V is TRBV2 and J is TRBJ1-5; TRBD1 is a possible D gene (5 bases). V gave up 3 bases and J gave up 3 bases, with 12 bases separating them. The CDR3 has 15 amino acids. CDR1 is SNHLY, CDR2 FYNNEI, per germline. CDR3 region: CASSEQGLTNQPQHF. CDR3 nucleotides: TGTGCCAGCAGTGAGCAGGGCCTTACCAATCAGCCCCAGCATTTT.

The chain carries TRBV6-6 and TRBJ2-7, with TRBD1 identical over 9 bases. Losses at the gene ends were 5 bases for V and 3 bases for J; bases not matched to a gene: 5. In germline, CDR1 is MNHNY, CDR2 SVGAGI (reference sequence). The CDR3 is 14 residues long. CDR3 protein: CASSPDRGDYEQYF. As DNA, the CDR3 is TGTGCCAGCAGTCCCGACAGGGGGGACTACGAGCAGTACTTC.

V usage is TRBV19 and J usage is TRBJ1-1; D gene ambiguous. Trimming left V 0 bases short and J 0 bases short, with 11 bases between. The CDR3 is 16 amino acids. CDR1 is LNHDA, CDR2 SQIVND, per germline (reference sequence). CDR3 sequence: CASSIDLALMNTEAFF. The CDR3 DNA follows: TGTGCCAGTAGTATAGATCTTGCGCTCATGAACACTGAAGCTTTCTTT.

The V call is TRBV12-3 or TRBV12-4, the J call TRBJ1-1; D may be TRBD1 (6 bases). This CDR3 spans 13 amino acids. The V end lost 6 bases, the J end lost 3 bases, and 11 bases lay between the germline ends. The CDR3: CASRTGTHTEAFF. For the CDR3, the DNA is TGTGCCAGCAGAACCGGGACACACACTGAAGCTTTCTTT.

V usage is TRBV6-1 and J usage is TRBJ2-7, with 7 nucleotides matching TRBD1. CDR1 is MNHNS and CDR2 is SASEGT in the germline V gene. Germline trimming cut 1 base from V and 2 bases from J; bases unmatched to any gene: 5. The CDR3 runs to 15 residues. The CDR3 DNA sequence: TGTGCCAGCAGTGAAGAATGGACAGGAGCCTACGAGCAGTACTTC. This codes for CASSEEWTGAYEQYF.

The rearrangement uses TRBV5-1 and TRBJ2-2; 7 positions match TRBD2. After removal of 0 bases from V and 3 bases from J, the junction contained 11 bases not matched to a gene. CDR1 is SGHRS, CDR2 YFSETQ, per germline. This CDR3 is built from 18 residues. The CDR3 DNA sequence: TGCGCCAGCAGCTTGGAAGACCGGGGAGGGACCTACACCGGGGAGCTGTTTTTT. Translation: CASSLEDRGGTYTGELFF.

As to this clone: At one end, the junction sequence differs from germline, possibly due to a read error. This sequence joins TRBV5-6 and TRBJ2-7; 7 nucleotides match TRBD1. This CDR3 contains 17 residues. Germline CDR1 is SGHDT and CDR2 is YYEEEE. Here the CDR3 reads CANSFAPTGVESYEQYF. CDR3 in DNA: TGTGCCAACAGCTTTGCTCCTACAGGGGTGGAGTCCTACGAGCAGTACTTC.

This chain uses TRBV6-6 with TRBJ1-5, with a weak D call TRBD1 (5 bases). The CDR3 covers 16 residues. V was trimmed by 2 bases and J by 2 bases, leaving 13 bases between them. Germline V gene data show CDR1 as MNHNY and CDR2 as SVGAGI (reference sequence). The CDR3 reads CASSYPRASGNQPQHF. The DNA for the CDR3 is TGTGCCAGCAGTTACCCCAGGGCCTCGGGCAATCAGCCCCAGCATTTT.

The chain couples TRBV29-1 to TRBJ2-3; 7 nucleotides agree with TRBD1. Germline lookup yields CDR1 SQVTM and CDR2 ANQGSEA. The CDR3 runs 13 residues. V shed 3 bases and J 10 bases; nucleotides not matched to a gene: 10. The CDR3 DNA reads TGCAGCGTTGAGGCAGGGGGTACTACTGCGCAGTATTTT. Encoded protein: CSVEAGGTTAQYF.

The CDR3 is CASSPYGTVSYGYTF. The CDR3, as DNA: TGTGCCAGCAGCCCCTACGGGACAGTGAGCTATGGCTACACCTTC. The chain links TRBV4-2 to TRBJ1-2, with 7 bases lining up with TRBD1. Germline values: CDR1 LGHNA, CDR2 YNFKEQ. V lost 4 bases to trimming and J lost 4 bases; unmatched junction nucleotides: 9. The CDR3 spans 15 residues.

The V gene is TRBV19, the J gene TRBJ2-1; 8 bases are shared with TRBD1. The germline V gene has CDR1 LNHDA and CDR2 SQIVND (reference sequence). Trimming cost V 6 bases and J 4 bases; bases outside gene matches: 11. The CDR3 loop spans 16 amino acids. The chain's CDR3 is CASSKRGQGMYNEQFF. The CDR3 DNA reads as TGTGCCAGTAGCAAAAGAGGACAGGGTATGTACAATGAGCAGTTCTTC.

This clone came up a few times. V is TRBV4-2 and J is TRBJ2-1, with 7 bases fitting TRBD1. Germline-derived CDR1 and CDR2 are LGHNA and YNFKEQ. V lost 0 bases to trimming and J lost 2 bases; unmatched junction nucleotides: 7. This CDR3 contains 17 residues. The CDR3 DNA follows: TGTGCCAGCAGCCAAGATTCCGGGACAGCAGCCTACAATGAGCAGTTCTTC. It encodes CASSQDSGTAAYNEQFF.

This sequence joins TRBV25-1 and TRBJ2-7, with D perhaps TRBD2 (6 bases). V dropped 1 base and J dropped 6 bases, with 22 bases sitting between them. The CDR3 length is 17 residues. CDR1 and CDR2 (germline): MGHDK, SYGVNS. CDR3: CASSESGAWRGGGEQYF. In DNA, the CDR3 is TGTGCCAGCAGTGAATCGGGTGCATGGCGGGGTGGGGGCGAGCAGTACTTC.

The chain uses TRBV5-5 and TRBJ1-1, with D tentatively TRBD1 (5 bases). The CDR3 runs to 14 residues. CDR1 SGHKS and CDR2 YYEKEE come from the germline V gene (reference sequence). V was trimmed by 2 bases and J by 1 base, leaving 9 bases between them. In DNA form, the CDR3 reads TGTGCCAGCAGCTTACAGACAGCGAACACTGAAGCTTTCTTT. Translation: CASSLQTANTEAFF.

The chain has TRBV2 and TRBJ1-1; 9 positions match TRBD1. The J segment lost 1 base and the V segment lost 6 bases, leaving 3 bases of the junction unmatched. The length of the CDR3 is 14 residues. Germline V CDR1 and CDR2: SNHLY, FYNNEI. DNA for the CDR3: TGTGCCAGCAGGCGGGGACAGGGGAACACTGAAGCTTTCTTT. It yields the protein CASRRGQGNTEAFF.

This rearrangement joins TRBV30 to TRBJ1-5; TRBD1 is a possible D gene (5 bases). The germline gives CDR1 GTSNPN, CDR2 SVGIG (reference sequence). The ends were cut back, 0 bases at V and 7 bases at J, with 16 bases in the middle. This CDR3 contains 15 residues. CDR3 DNA: TGTGCCTGGAGTGTAAGGGGAATGGGGGGACAGCCCCAGCATTTT. Its protein is CAWSVRGMGGQPQHF.

This chain links TRBV7-8 with TRBJ2-7, with 14 nucleotides matching TRBD2. The CDR3 spans 13 residues. V shed 5 bases, J shed 9 bases, and the junction held 3 bases outside the gene matches. Germline lookup yields CDR1 SGHVS and CDR2 FQNEAQ. CDR3: CASSPGLAGGQYF. DNA for the CDR3: TGTGCCAGCAGCCCCGGACTAGCGGGGGGGCAGTACTTC.

Turning to this clone: Relative to the germline gene, one junction end is altered; a read error may explain this. In DNA, the CDR3 is TGTGCTAGCAGCCCCGGACAGGGCCAGCATGAGCAGTTCTTC. It codes for CASSPGQGQHEQFF. The chain recombines TRBV7-7 with TRBJ2-1; 8 nucleotides agree with TRBD1. CDR1 is SSHAT and CDR2 is FNYEAQ in the germline V gene (reference sequence). The CDR3 has 14 amino acids.

This chain uses TRBV6-1 with TRBJ1-2; 10 nucleotides agree with TRBD1. The CDR3 contains 17 residues. Germline values: CDR1 MNHNS, CDR2 SASEGT. V shed 4 bases and J 7 bases; nucleotides not matched to a gene: 15. CDR3 nucleotides: TGTGCCAGCAGTGGGCGGGACAGGGGACGAGGTGGAGGTGGCTACACCTTC. Translated, it gives CASSGRDRGRGGGGYTF.

This clone has just one count. V is TRBV7-2 and J is TRBJ2-5; possible D gene TRBD2, 6 bases. CDR3 length: 14 amino acids. Trimming left V 1 base short and J 5 bases short, with 11 bases between. CDR1 is SGHTA and CDR2 is FQGNSA in the germline V gene. CDR3 sequence reads: CASSLVAGLETQYF. The CDR3 DNA reads as TGTGCCAGCAGCTTAGTTGCGGGGTTGGAGACCCAGTACTTC.

The chain couples TRBV19 to TRBJ2-1, with 8 bases matching TRBD1. The CDR3 extends over 14 amino acids. V was pared by 8 bases and J by 0 bases, with 3 bases of the junction left unmatched. Germline V gene data show CDR1 as LNHDA and CDR2 as SQIVND (reference sequence). For the CDR3, the DNA is TGTGCCAGTTCCACAGGGGGCTCCTACAATGAGCAGTTCTTC. Amino acids: CASSTGGSYNEQFF. The full variable domain, in which reference TRBV19 and TRBJ2-1 provide the parts outside the CDR3, is DGGITQSPKYLFRKEGQNVTLSCEQNLNHDAMYWYRQDPGQGLRLIYYSQIVNDFQKGDIAEGYSVSREKKESFPLTVTSAQKNPTAFYLCASSTGGSYNEQFFGPGTRLTVL.

The chain employs TRBV18 and TRBJ1-2; D gene unclear. CDR1 KGHSH and CDR2 LQKENI come from the germline V gene. Trimming took off 3 bases at V and 2 bases at J, with 16 bases between the two ends. There are 16 residues in the CDR3. The CDR3 protein is CASSPVEFGGNYGYTF. CDR3 coding DNA: TGTGCCAGCTCACCGGTTGAATTCGGAGGAAACTATGGCTACACCTTC.

This clone was found a few times. The rearrangement uses TRBV7-2 and TRBJ2-5; maybe TRBD1 (6 bases). CDR3 size: 13 residues. The germline V gene has CDR1 SGHTA and CDR2 FQGNSA. Trimming pared 4 bases from V and 4 bases from J, leaving 10 bases between. The CDR3 bases are TGTGCCAGCAGCTGGGGGCCTTCAGAGACCCAGTACTTC. It encodes CASSWGPSETQYF.